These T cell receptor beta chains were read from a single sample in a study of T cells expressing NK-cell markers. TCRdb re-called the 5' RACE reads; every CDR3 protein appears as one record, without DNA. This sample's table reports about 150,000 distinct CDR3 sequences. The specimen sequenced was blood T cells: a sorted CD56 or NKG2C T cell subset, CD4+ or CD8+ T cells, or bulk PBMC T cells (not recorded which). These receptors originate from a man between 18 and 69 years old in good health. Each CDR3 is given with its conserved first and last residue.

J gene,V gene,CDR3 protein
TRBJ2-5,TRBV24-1,CATSDSSGGDTPYRETQYF
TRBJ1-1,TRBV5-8,CASSPAGYKNTEAFF
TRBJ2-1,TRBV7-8,CASSGPSSYNEQFF
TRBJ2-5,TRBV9,CASSVDVAAYQETQYF
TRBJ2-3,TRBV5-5,CASSSRTVSTDTQYF
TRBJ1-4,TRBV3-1,CASSQGEAGLMKKLFF
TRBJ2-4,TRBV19,CASTMTSGGDLAKNIQYF
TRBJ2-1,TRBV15,CATSMGWGTEQFF
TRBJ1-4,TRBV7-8,CASSSTGDEKLFF
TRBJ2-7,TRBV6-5,CASSYTLAGGTYEQYF
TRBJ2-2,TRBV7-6,CASSLAGGLGYTGELFF
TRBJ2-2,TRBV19,CASRVWFQGRGPGELFF
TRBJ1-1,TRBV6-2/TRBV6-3,CASSSWRAGGIGGGTEAFF
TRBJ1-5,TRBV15,CATSSSGFGNQPQHF
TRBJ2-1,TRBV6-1,CASTGFKTEGEQFF
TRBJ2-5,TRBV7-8,CASSLGDRKTQYF
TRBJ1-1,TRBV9,CASSGGDRGSMNTEAFF
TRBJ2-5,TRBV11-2,CASSLVRDQYF
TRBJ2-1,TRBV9,CASSHPTGRSYNEQFF
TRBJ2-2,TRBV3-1,CASSQDPHRGLVELFF
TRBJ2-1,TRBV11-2,CASDLWTSKVNEQFF
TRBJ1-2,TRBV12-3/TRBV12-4,CASSLSLAGWDGYTF
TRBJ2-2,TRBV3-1,CASSQEGAGADTGELFF
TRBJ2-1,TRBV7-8,CASSPRAGSYNEQFF
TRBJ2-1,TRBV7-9,CASSLFREGYNEQFF
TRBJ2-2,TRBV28,CASSISDRESGELFF
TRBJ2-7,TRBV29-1,CSVEEGTRIGYEQYF
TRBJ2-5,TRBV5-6,CASRDPRAPGETQYF
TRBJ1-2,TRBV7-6,CASSLEQGANYGYTF
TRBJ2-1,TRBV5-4,CASSSGTRPNEQFF
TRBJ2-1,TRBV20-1,CSAAQVPSANEQFF
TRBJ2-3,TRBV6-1,CASTVLGETLVTDTQYF
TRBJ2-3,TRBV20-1,CSATEGLALTDTQYF
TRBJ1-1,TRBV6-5,CASSQQGFDQNTEAFF
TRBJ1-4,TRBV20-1,CSVNRGGELFF
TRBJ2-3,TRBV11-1,CASSYAGTSGTWRTDTQYF
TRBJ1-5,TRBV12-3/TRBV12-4,CASSPGVNQPQHF
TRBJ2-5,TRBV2,CASQRALGSQETQYF
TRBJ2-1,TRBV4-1,CASSQETFEQFF
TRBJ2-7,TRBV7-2,CASTPSVRDEQYF
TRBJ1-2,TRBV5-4,CASSLAFGGTGYTF
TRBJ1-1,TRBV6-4,CASSLSEGTEAFF
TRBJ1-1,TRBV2,CASSVGGLAEAFF
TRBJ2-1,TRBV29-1,CSVSLGYNEQFF
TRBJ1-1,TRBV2,CASTPGQNTEAFF
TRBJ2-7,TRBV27,CASSSALSYEQYF
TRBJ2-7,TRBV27,CATSLRGGNEQYF
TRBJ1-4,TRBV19,CASSTLGGTNEKLFF
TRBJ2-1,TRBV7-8,CASSFVNREQFF
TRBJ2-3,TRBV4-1,CASSQVGLAGDTQYF
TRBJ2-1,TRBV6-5,CASSYFVAGAANEQFF
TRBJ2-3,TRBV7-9,CASSLTAGGLKADTQYF
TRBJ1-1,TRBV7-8,CASTPTPQGRGEAFF
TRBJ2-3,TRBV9,CASSAGHRTDTQYF
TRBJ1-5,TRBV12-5,CASGQTQGMPQPQHF
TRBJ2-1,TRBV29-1,CSASGTYNEQFF
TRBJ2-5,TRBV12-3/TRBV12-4,CASSRTPVRKETQYF
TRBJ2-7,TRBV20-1,CSTSGGTDYEQYF
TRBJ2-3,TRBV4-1,CASSQARTGGAWADTQYF